The clone carrying this TCR beta chain was observed at least ten times. The antigen remains undetermined. This entry is derived from a study of T cells in Graves' hyperthyroidism and ophthalmopathy. TCR beta CDR3 sequences were amplified from RNA transcripts. Carried out on the TCR CDR3, a first-round RT-PCR used the HTBI primer set. TCRdb re-derived calls from the multiplex PCR reads in MiXCR, one entry per CDR3 protein. This sample has 300,000 to 450,000 distinct CDR3 sequences, with 14% found just once. The junction had 3 bases not matched to a gene; V was cut back by 7 bases and J by 0 bases. The CDR3 runs 14 residues. Investigators excluded patients with uncontrolled infection, other autoimmune disease, pregnancy or lactation. Diagnostic decisions used clinical symptoms, serum thyroxine and TRAb, thyroid ultrasound and orbital computed tomography. PBMCs stemmed from around 10 ml fresh peripheral blood.

The study's findings and limits: Most clonotypes that expanded in the thyroid above 0.001 also showed up in blood.

This chain connects TRBV12-3 or TRBV12-4 to TRBJ1-1, with TRBD1 identical over 9 bases. What was sequenced was blood. This receptor was identified in a woman between 25 and 40 years old with Graves' ophthalmopathy. The CDR3 DNA reads as TGTGCCAGCATCAGGACAGGGGTGAACACTGAAGCTTTCTTT. It yields the protein CASIRTGVNTEAFF.